These 5 T cell receptor beta chains originate from one sample sequenced in a study of PD-1 blockade in classical Hodgkin lymphoma. Measured with immunoSEQ multiplex PCR; TCRdb has only the in-frame clones, and not every one. The sample holds 13,000 to 15,000 clones; about four fifths are singletons and the top ten take approximately 24%. There was relapse after autologous stem cell transplantation in every patient, and there was variation in brentuximab vedotin exposure. Sample: peripheral blood mononuclear cells (PBMCs), taken at baseline. Receptors were obtained from a human donor with classical Hodgkin lymphoma.

This clone came up a few times. This chain joins TRBV5-4 and TRBJ1-1; TRBD1 is a possible D gene (6 bases). CDR1 and CDR2 from the germline V gene are SGHNT and YYREEE (reference sequence). Trimming removed 1 base at V and 11 bases at J, with 21 bases between. This CDR3 has 15 residues. CDR3 sequence reads: CASSLSDTGARQAFF. In DNA, the CDR3 is TGTGCCAGCAGCTTGAGTGACACGGGGGCGCGTCAGGCTTTCTTT. Complete variable domain (other parts from reference TRBV5-4 and TRBJ1-1): ETGVTQSPTHLIKTRGQQVTLRCSSQSGHNTVSWYQQALGQGPQFIFQYYREEENGRGNFPPRFSGLQFPNYSSELNVNALELDDSALYLCASSLSDTGARQAFFGQGTRLTVV.

The genes are TRBV18 and TRBJ2-4, with 8 bases that match TRBD2. Germline V gene sequence: CDR1 KGHSH, CDR2 LQKENI. This CDR3 has 18 residues. Trimming at V came to 3 bases and at J to 3 bases, leaving 13 bases not matched to a gene. The CDR3 nucleotides read TGTGCCAGCTCACCCTCCACCTCGGCGGGGGGCAGCAAAAACATTCAGTACTTC. The encoded protein is CASSPSTSAGGSKNIQYF.

The CDR3 loop reads CASSPAGNYGYTF. The CDR3 DNA sequence: TGCGCCAGCAGCCCGGCAGGGAACTATGGCTACACCTTC. V usage is TRBV4-3 and J usage is TRBJ1-2; D is perhaps TRBD1 (5 bases). The V end was cut by 4 bases, the J end by 2 bases, with 8 bases between. Germline loops: CDR1 LGHNA, CDR2 YSLEER. The CDR3 consists of 13 residues.

The chain links TRBV6-5 to TRBJ1-2, with D possibly TRBD1 on 6 matching bases. CDR1 and CDR2 (germline): MNHEY, SVGAGI. There are 14 residues in the CDR3. Between the trimmed V and J ends, which lost 7 bases and 4 bases, there was a span of 16 bases. In nucleotides, the CDR3 is TGTGCCAGCACCGGGACACCTTTTAGCTATGGCTACACCTTC. Amino acids: CASTGTPFSYGYTF.

This clone came up a few times. The J gene is TRBJ2-1, the V gene TRBV27; D is uncertain. This CDR3 spans 14 amino acids. Germline CDR1 MNHEY, CDR2 SMNVEV (reference sequence). V dropped 6 bases and J dropped 5 bases, with 14 bases sitting between them. The CDR3 bases are TGTGCCAGCAGGGAGCCTTTCCGAAACAATGAGCAGTTCTTC. Amino acid sequence: CASREPFRNNEQFF.